Presented here are 32 T cell receptor beta chains from one specimen sequenced in a study of T-cell reconstitution after alpha-beta-depleted transplantation in children listed by TCRdb under 2016. What the treatment or condition label conveys for this sample: allogeneic hematopoietic cell transplantation with graft depleted of TCRalphabeta T cells and CD19 B cells. The protocol used for the library was PCR. The sequencing machine was an Illumina HiSeq 2500. TCR library preparation used molecular barcoding, with unique molecular identifiers applied to normalize quantification of the TCRbeta repertoire. The public reads were quality trimmed at Q25 with fastp and then assembled into clones with MiXCR by TCRdb, keeping productive beta chains. Rows with a matching CDR3 protein are joined into one entry that keeps the most common DNA and genes. The sample records 530,000 or so distinct CDR3 sequences, 27% of which are singletons. 35% to 40% of the sample is in the top ten clones.

The sample consisted of PBMCs, taken before TCRalphabeta/CD19-depleted stem cell transplant. The receptor source for this set is a boy under three years old with Wiskott-Aldrich syndrome, due to receive a stem cell transplant.

J is TRBJ2-5 and V is TRBV19; perhaps TRBD2 as D (5 bases). Trimming left V 1 base short and J 4 bases short, with 10 bases between. The CDR3 length is 14 residues. Germline V CDR1 and CDR2: LNHDA, SQIVND (reference sequence). For the CDR3, the DNA is TGTGCCAGTAGTATAGGGTCCCTAGCAGAGACCCAGTACTTC. Amino acid sequence: CASSIGSLAETQYF.

The rearrangement joins TRBV20-1 to TRBJ2-1; no clear D gene. Trimming removed 4 bases from V and 0 bases from J, with 10 bases in between. This CDR3 spans 14 amino acids. The germline gives CDR1 DFQATT, CDR2 SNEGSKA (reference sequence). CDR3 protein: CSANSRSSYNEQFF. CDR3 bases: TGCAGTGCTAACTCGCGGAGCTCCTACAATGAGCAGTTCTTC.

The chain is built from TRBV6-5 and TRBJ1-2; TRBD1 might be the D (6 bases). Germline-derived CDR1 and CDR2 are MNHEY and SVGAGI. The CDR3 is made up of 17 amino acids. The ends were cut back, 2 bases at V and 4 bases at J, with 20 bases in the middle. CDR3 in amino acids: CASSYNLGHDGGYGYTF. CDR3 DNA sequence: TGTGCCAGCAGTTACAATTTGGGACACGACGGAGGCTATGGCTACACCTTC.

This rearrangement joins TRBV10-3 to TRBJ1-2; no reliable D call. V was pared by 0 bases and J by 4 bases, with 9 bases between. The CDR3 spans 14 residues. Looked up from germline, CDR1 is ENHRY and CDR2 is SYGVKD. The CDR3 sequence is CAISESLDSYGYTF. The DNA for the CDR3 is TGTGCCATCAGTGAGTCGCTGGATTCCTATGGCTACACCTTC.

This clonotype was observed a handful of times. The chain combines TRBV30 with TRBJ1-3, with no clear D. CDR1 is GTSNPN and CDR2 is SVGIG in the germline V gene (reference sequence). CDR3 size: 14 residues. Trimming removed 2 bases at V and 0 bases at J, with 8 bases between. Here the CDR3 DNA reads TGTGCCTGGAGTCCAGTCTACTCTGGAAACACCATATATTTT. Its protein is CAWSPVYSGNTIYF.

The chain is built from TRBV7-2 and TRBJ2-5; tentative D call: TRBD2 (6 bases). Germline V gene sequence: CDR1 SGHTA, CDR2 FQGNSA. Trimming removed 0 bases at V and 7 bases at J, with 12 bases between. The CDR3 is 14 residues long. CDR3: CASSLAAGLWTQYF. The CDR3 DNA reads TGTGCCAGCAGCTTAGCGGCGGGACTGTGGACCCAGTACTTC.

The chain links TRBV20-1 to TRBJ2-1, with 12 bases aligning to TRBD2. The germline V gene has CDR1 DFQATT and CDR2 SNEGSKA (reference sequence). This CDR3 spans 16 amino acids. Losses at the gene ends were 6 bases for V and 7 bases for J; bases not matched to a gene: 13. The CDR3 here is CSAKPRLAGASNEQFF. The DNA of the CDR3 is TGCAGTGCCAAGCCCAGACTAGCGGGAGCTTCGAATGAGCAGTTCTTC.

This clonotype was counted a few times. The rearrangement joins TRBV10-3 to TRBJ2-7; D might be TRBD1 (6 bases). This CDR3 comprises 13 residues. Germline V gene data show CDR1 as ENHRY and CDR2 as SYGVKD. Trimming took 4 bases from V and 3 from J, leaving 10 bases between them. In DNA form, the CDR3 reads TGTGCCATCAGTGCCTGGGACATCTACGAGCAGTACTTC. Translated: CAISAWDIYEQYF.

This rearrangement joins TRBV5-1 to TRBJ2-3, with 12 positions matching TRBD2. The CDR3 is made up of 14 amino acids. Trimming at V came to 0 bases and at J to 10 bases, leaving 3 bases not matched to a gene. Germline lookup yields CDR1 SGHRS and CDR2 YFSETQ. CDR3 amino acids: CASSLAASGRAQYF. The CDR3 DNA reads TGCGCCAGCAGCTTGGCGGCTAGCGGGAGGGCGCAGTATTTT.

This clonotype came up a few times. The rearrangement links TRBV7-2 to TRBJ2-1; no clear D gene. With 2 bases removed from V and 8 bases from J, the gap between germline ends came to 10 bases. The length of the CDR3 is 13 residues. CDR1 is SGHTA, CDR2 FQGNSA, per germline. For the CDR3, the DNA is TGTGCCAGCAGCTTAACGACCGCATATGAGCAGTTCTTC. It codes for CASSLTTAYEQFF.

This clonotype was picked up a small number of times. The chain links TRBV7-3 to TRBJ2-3; TRBD2 matches 8 bases. The CDR3 totals 15 residues. Looked up from germline, CDR1 is SGHTA and CDR2 is FQGTGA. With V trimmed by 5 bases and J by 0 bases, 4 bases remained unmatched. Written as DNA, the CDR3 is TGTGCCAGCAGCCCCCCGGGGGGGAGCACAGATACGCAGTATTTT. It codes for CASSPPGGSTDTQYF.

This clonotype was seen a handful of times. The chain is built from TRBV12-3 or TRBV12-4 and TRBJ2-1; D is uncertain. CDR3 size: 13 residues. Trimming took 3 bases from V and 5 from J, leaving 8 bases between them. Here the CDR3 reads CASSFGGNNEQFF. CDR3 coding DNA: TGTGCCAGCAGTTTTGGCGGAAACAATGAGCAGTTCTTC.

The J gene is TRBJ2-2, the V gene TRBV20-1; weak D call: TRBD2 (5 bases). Trimming pared 3 bases from V and 4 bases from J, leaving 12 bases between. The CDR3 consists of 14 residues. CDR1 and CDR2 from the germline V gene are DFQATT and SNEGSKA (reference sequence). This CDR3 is CSASHGEGTGELFF. Written as DNA, the CDR3 is TGCAGTGCTAGTCATGGTGAGGGCACCGGGGAGCTGTTTTTT.

The V call is TRBV10-3, the J call TRBJ2-1; 7 positions match TRBD2. Germline V gene data show CDR1 as ENHRY and CDR2 as SYGVKD. The CDR3 runs to 12 residues. V dropped 3 bases and J dropped 9; count of bases not matched to a gene: 2. CDR3: CAISDPGGEQFF. CDR3 sequence (DNA): TGTGCCATCAGTGACCCGGGGGGTGAGCAGTTCTTC.

The chain combines TRBV5-1 with TRBJ1-1, with 7 bases matching TRBD1. Germline assignment: CDR1 SGHRS and CDR2 YFSETQ. CDR3 length: 14 residues. Trimming took 4 bases from V and 4 from J; bases not matched to a gene: 7. CDR3 region: CASSTTQGFTEAFF. The CDR3 bases are TGCGCCAGCAGCACCACACAGGGGTTCACTGAAGCTTTCTTT. The variable domain in full, with the rest retrieved from reference TRBV5-1 and TRBJ1-1, is KAGVTQTPRYLIKTRGQQVTLSCSPISGHRSVSWYQQTPGQGLQFLFEYFSETQRNKGNFPGRFSGRQFSNSRSEMNVSTLELGDSALYLCASSTTQGFTEAFFGQGTRLTVV.

J is TRBJ2-7 and V is TRBV27; TRBD1 might be the D (5 bases). The V end lost 5 bases, the J end lost 6 bases, and 17 bases lay between the germline ends. Looked up from germline, CDR1 is MNHEY and CDR2 is SMNVEV (reference sequence). CDR3 length equals 14 residues. DNA for the CDR3: TGTGCCAGCAGTCTGGGAAGGGGATTTGGCGAGCAGTACTTC. It encodes CASSLGRGFGEQYF.

This chain connects TRBV5-1 to TRBJ2-1; the match to TRBD2 covers 12 bases. Germline values: CDR1 SGHRS, CDR2 YFSETQ. The ends lost 0 bases at V and 7 bases at J; junction bases unmatched: 11. The CDR3 is 18 residues long. The DNA of the CDR3 is TGCGCCAGCAGCTTGGGGCCCAGACTAGCGGGAGCTGGGAATGAGCAGTTCTTC. Protein sequence: CASSLGPRLAGAGNEQFF.

This clonotype was detected a few times. The V and J genes are TRBV5-1 and TRBJ1-2; D gene ambiguous. V lost 1 base to trimming and J lost 1 base, with 8 bases between them. This CDR3 has 14 amino acids. Germline V gene sequence: CDR1 SGHRS, CDR2 YFSETQ. The CDR3 DNA reads TGCGCCAGCAGCTTGATTTCGCTTAACTATGGCTACACCTTC. Translation: CASSLISLNYGYTF.

The chain employs TRBV5-1 and TRBJ1-4, with D unresolved. CDR1 and CDR2 (germline): SGHRS, YFSETQ. The CDR3 is 13 amino acids. The ends were cut back, 0 bases at V and 8 bases at J, with 8 bases in the middle. The CDR3 is CASSLGLGEKLFF. The CDR3 coding sequence is TGCGCCAGCAGCTTGGGTCTGGGAGAAAAACTGTTTTTT.

The V call is TRBV5-1, the J call TRBJ2-1, with D possibly TRBD1 on 5 matching bases. Trimming took 0 bases from V and 7 from J, leaving 8 bases between them. This CDR3 is 13 amino acids long. Germline V gene lookup returns CDR1 SGHRS and CDR2 YFSETQ. CDR3 loop: CASSLGGQNEQFF. The CDR3 DNA is TGCGCCAGCAGCTTGGGTGGACAAAATGAGCAGTTCTTC.

This clonotype turned up a few times. Here the CDR3 reads CAISDRSSGREDTQYF. CDR3 DNA: TGTGCCATCAGTGATCGGTCTAGCGGGAGGGAAGATACGCAGTATTTT. The V call is TRBV10-3, the J call TRBJ2-3; 12 bases are shared with TRBD2. Germline-derived CDR1 and CDR2 are ENHRY and SYGVKD. The CDR3 length is 16 residues. V gave up 3 bases and J gave up 5 bases; unmatched junction bases: 6.

V gene TRBV9 combines with J gene TRBJ1-2; D gene unclear. The length of the CDR3 is 14 residues. Trimming removed 0 bases from V and 1 base from J, with 7 bases in between. Per the germline V gene, CDR1 is SGDLS and CDR2 is YYNGEE. CDR3 coding DNA: TGTGCCAGCAGCGTAGGAGATCGTAACTATGGCTACACCTTC. This gives the protein CASSVGDRNYGYTF.

This clonotype showed up just a few times. CDR3 region: CASSPDPQQLQNYNEQFF. In DNA, the CDR3 is TGCGCCAGCAGCCCGGATCCACAGCAACTCCAAAATTACAATGAGCAGTTCTTC. The chain couples TRBV5-1 to TRBJ2-1; D not certain. CDR1 and CDR2 (germline): SGHRS, YFSETQ. This CDR3 spans 18 amino acids. Trimming cost V 4 bases and J 4 bases, with 24 bases left between them.

The chain is built from TRBV20-1 and TRBJ2-7, with unresolved D. Trimming removed 0 bases at V and 5 bases at J, with 11 bases between. This CDR3 has 13 amino acids. CDR1 and CDR2 (germline): DFQATT, SNEGSKA (reference sequence). The CDR3 here is CSARDRPLDEQYF. In DNA form, the CDR3 reads TGCAGTGCTAGAGATCGACCCTTGGACGAGCAGTACTTC.

The chain links TRBV5-1 to TRBJ2-5; 10 nucleotides agree with TRBD2. This CDR3 contains 13 residues. Unmatched junction bases numbered 2, after V lost 7 bases and J lost 2 bases. Germline V gives CDR1 SGHRS, CDR2 YFSETQ. The CDR3 reads CASGTSVQETQYF. As DNA, the CDR3 is TGCGCCAGCGGGACTAGCGTACAAGAGACCCAGTACTTC.

This clonotype was found a few times. V is TRBV6-2 or TRBV6-3 and J is TRBJ2-3, with D perhaps matching TRBD1 (5 bases). Germline V gives CDR1 MNHEY, CDR2 SVGEGT. Trimming left V 6 bases short and J 0 bases short, with 13 bases between. CDR3 length equals 15 residues. This CDR3 reads CASSSREISTDTQYF. The CDR3 nucleotides read TGTGCCAGCAGCTCCAGGGAAATTAGCACAGATACGCAGTATTTT.

The chain couples TRBV10-3 to TRBJ2-1; the match to TRBD2 covers 7 bases. J was trimmed by 5 bases and V by 6 bases; bases with no gene match: 7. The CDR3 runs 14 residues. The germline V gene has CDR1 ENHRY and CDR2 SYGVKD. Here the CDR3 reads CAIRAGAVHNEQFF. Written as DNA, the CDR3 is TGTGCCATCAGGGCGGGAGCGGTCCACAATGAGCAGTTCTTC.

The V gene is TRBV12-3 or TRBV12-4, the J gene TRBJ2-7, with a tentative D call TRBD1 (5 bases). V shed 7 bases and J shed 5 bases, with 12 bases lying between them. The CDR3 is 12 amino acids. The CDR3 loop is CASTRTFNEQYF. CDR3 in DNA: TGTGCCAGCACCAGGACATTCAACGAGCAGTACTTC.

The J gene is TRBJ2-1, the V gene TRBV24-1, with TRBD1 identical over 9 bases. Trimming at V came to 4 bases and at J to 4 bases, leaving 1 base not matched to a gene. The CDR3 is 14 residues long. Germline loops: CDR1 KGHDR, CDR2 SFDVKD. The CDR3 protein is CATSEGTGYNEQFF. As DNA, the CDR3 is TGTGCCACCAGTGAGGGGACAGGGTACAATGAGCAGTTCTTC.

Only a few counts were recorded for this clonotype. The rearrangement joins TRBV6-5 to TRBJ2-3; D is undetermined. This CDR3 has 14 amino acids. Trimming shortened V by 0 bases and J by 8 bases, and 12 bases separated the two germline ends. CDR1 and CDR2 (germline): MNHEY, SVGAGI. DNA for the CDR3: TGTGCCAGCAGTTACTCCGGCCGCGCAAGTACGCAGTATTTT. Protein: CASSYSGRASTQYF.

This clonotype showed up just a few times. The rearrangement joins TRBV20-1 to TRBJ1-1; D is unclear. The CDR3 spans 13 residues. The V end lost 7 bases, the J end lost 0 bases, and 12 bases lay between the germline ends. Germline values: CDR1 DFQATT, CDR2 SNEGSKA (reference sequence). Written as DNA, the CDR3 is TGCAGTGGGGAGGTAGACCTGAACACTGAAGCTTTCTTT. Encoded protein: CSGEVDLNTEAFF.

The rearrangement links TRBV27 to TRBJ2-1; D may be TRBD2 (5 bases). The germline V gene encodes CDR1 MNHEY and CDR2 SMNVEV (reference sequence). The CDR3 totals 14 residues. V lost 5 bases, J lost 5 bases, and 13 bases lay in between. The DNA for the CDR3 is TGTGCCAGCAGTAGAAGCGGCTCGCACAATGAGCAGTTCTTC. Its translation is CASSRSGSHNEQFF.